Presented here are 22 T cell receptor beta chains from one specimen sequenced in a study of naive and memory T cell subsets. General observations from the study: Naive repertoires, especially CD8, held a few larger clonotypes, possibly memory cells re-expressing CD45RA.

An equimolar mix of two oligonucleotides served as the beta constant-region primer for TRBC1 and TRBC2. Ligated cDNA was amplified by four rounds of PCR with nested alpha and beta constant-region primers and SP2. MiXCR was run by TCRdb on the UMI-ligation and nested PCR reads, yielding one entry per CDR3 protein. Of around 160,000 distinct CDR3 sequences detected, roughly 22% appear once; the ten largest clones hold 0.09% to 0.13%. The antigens for these receptors are not known. Material: naive CD4+ T cells from blood. Source of these receptors: a human donor in good health.

The chain has TRBV19 and TRBJ1-5; 11 bases map to TRBD1. CDR3 length equals 17 residues. V gave up 8 bases and J gave up 0 bases; unmatched junction bases: 9. Germline values: CDR1 LNHDA, CDR2 SQIVND (reference sequence). In nucleotides, the CDR3 is TGTGCCAGTCGAAACCGGGACAGGGGGAATAGCAATCAGCCCCAGCATTTT. As protein: CASRNRDRGNSNQPQHF.

This clonotype has more than one count but fewer than ten. J is TRBJ2-1 and V is TRBV5-1; D possibly uses TRBD1 or TRBD2 (5 bases each). The CDR3 has 19 amino acids. Per the germline V gene, CDR1 is SGHRS and CDR2 is YFSETQ. Trimming removed 2 bases at V and 0 bases at J, with 21 bases between. CDR3 region: CASSLLGVISKSSYNEQFF. CDR3 nucleotides: TGCGCCAGCAGCTTACTGGGGGTAATCTCCAAGAGCTCCTACAATGAGCAGTTCTTC. The variable domain in full, completed from reference TRBV5-1 and TRBJ2-1, reads KAGVTQTPRYLIKTRGQQVTLSCSPISGHRSVSWYQQTPGQGLQFLFEYFSETQRNKGNFPGRFSGRQFSNSRSEMNVSTLELGDSALYLCASSLLGVISKSSYNEQFFGPGTRLTVL.

The chain carries TRBV6-2 or TRBV6-3 and TRBJ2-5; D is perhaps TRBD2 (6 bases). The CDR3 is 14 residues long. CDR1 and CDR2 from the germline V gene are MNHEY and SVGEGT. Trimming stripped 6 bases from V and 4 bases from J, with 15 bases between. The CDR3 sequence: CASRLAGYGETQYF. The CDR3 DNA follows: TGTGCCAGCAGATTGGCGGGGTATGGAGAGACCCAGTACTTC.

This clonotype was recorded a few times. The J gene is TRBJ2-3, the V gene TRBV29-1, with D perhaps assigned TRBD1 or TRBD2 (5 bases each). Trimming removed 3 bases at V and 2 bases at J, with 15 bases between. This CDR3 spans 15 amino acids. Looked up from germline, CDR1 is SQVTM and CDR2 is ANQGSEA. The DNA for the CDR3 is TGCAGCGTTGATATGGTGGGACCCTACACAGATACGCAGTATTTT. This translates into CSVDMVGPYTDTQYF.

This clonotype was counted a few times. The genes are TRBV6-6 and TRBJ1-2; weak D call: TRBD1 (5 bases). The CDR3 sequence is 15 residues long. Germline CDR1 reads MNHNY; CDR2 reads SVGAGI (reference sequence). Trimming took off 4 bases at V and 1 base at J, with 13 bases between the two ends. The CDR3, as DNA: TGTGCCAGCAGTTCCCAGTGGGGGGTTAACTATGGCTACACCTTC. Translating it yields CASSSQWGVNYGYTF.

This clonotype occurred a few times. The chain is built from TRBV30 and TRBJ2-3, with D perhaps matching TRBD2 (6 bases). Germline CDR1 reads GTSNPN; CDR2 reads SVGIG (reference sequence). V gave up 0 bases and J gave up 3 bases, with 13 bases separating them. CDR3 length: 15 amino acids. In nucleotides, the CDR3 is TGTGCCTGGAGTGTAGGCCCGGGGAGGACAGATACGCAGTATTTT. It translates to CAWSVGPGRTDTQYF.

This clonotype was detected only a few times. The chain joins TRBV10-1 to TRBJ2-5; a weak D match, TRBD2 (7 bases). Trimming removed 0 bases at V and 5 bases at J, with 13 bases between. The CDR3 spans 15 residues. CDR1 WNHNN and CDR2 SYGVQD come from the germline V gene (reference sequence). The CDR3 here is CASSESSRGGETQYF. The CDR3 bases are TGCGCCAGCAGTGAGTCGTCCAGGGGAGGGGAGACCCAGTACTTC.

This clonotype was counted a few times. V and J are TRBV10-1 and TRBJ2-7; the D gene is possibly TRBD1 (5 bases). Germline V CDR1 and CDR2: WNHNN, SYGVQD (reference sequence). V lost 0 bases and J lost 5, with 11 bases in between. The CDR3 contains 14 residues. CDR3 in amino acids: CASSESSGNHEQYF. The CDR3 region has the DNA TGCGCCAGCAGTGAGTCCTCAGGGAACCACGAGCAGTACTTC.

The J gene is TRBJ2-3, the V gene TRBV5-1; 8 positions match TRBD1. With V trimmed by 0 bases and J by 5 bases, 8 bases remained unmatched. Germline V CDR1 and CDR2: SGHRS, YFSETQ. CDR3 length: 16 amino acids. DNA for the CDR3: TGCGCCAGCAGCTTGGCGGGTCAGGGGGCAGGAGATACGCAGTATTTT. It encodes CASSLAGQGAGDTQYF.

The gene calls are TRBV20-1 and TRBJ1-2; D is perhaps TRBD1 (6 bases). The ends were cut back, 3 bases at V and 6 bases at J, with 17 bases in the middle. The CDR3 contains 14 residues. Germline values: CDR1 DFQATT, CDR2 SNEGSKA (reference sequence). CDR3 region: CSARGDRFGDGYTF. In DNA form, the CDR3 reads TGCAGTGCTAGGGGAGACAGGTTTGGAGATGGCTACACCTTC.

The chain joins TRBV29-1 to TRBJ1-4, with unresolved D. The CDR3 contains 11 residues. The V gene's germline CDR1 is SQVTM and CDR2 ANQGSEA. V was shortened by 4 bases and J by 8 bases, with 8 bases between the two germline ends. CDR3 nucleotide sequence: TGCAGCGTTGCCGTAACAGAAAAACTGTTTTTT. Its protein is CSVAVTEKLFF. The full variable domain, rest sourced from reference TRBV29-1 and TRBJ1-4, is SAVISQKPSRDICQRGTSLTIQCQVDSQVTMMFWYRQQPGQSLTLIATANQGSEATYESGFVIDKFPISRPNLTFSTLTVSNMSPEDSSIYLCSVAVTEKLFFGSGTQLSVL.

This clonotype came up many times. The chain employs TRBV16 and TRBJ2-3, with D unclear. Germline lookup yields CDR1 KGHSY and CDR2 FQNENV. The V end was cut by 2 bases, the J end by 6 bases, with 9 bases between. CDR3 length: 13 residues. The CDR3 protein is CASSQNYRDTQYF. CDR3 bases: TGTGCCAGCAGCCAAAACTATAGGGATACGCAGTATTTT.

At least ten counts were recorded for this clonotype. The chain is built from TRBV2 and TRBJ2-7, with 8 nucleotides matching TRBD2. V was clipped by 0 bases and J by 5 bases; unmatched bases: 6. Germline V gives CDR1 SNHLY, CDR2 FYNNEI. The CDR3 has 15 residues. CDR3 sequence reads: CASSEAGTRMNEQYF. CDR3 bases: TGTGCCAGCAGTGAAGCCGGGACTAGGATGAACGAGCAGTACTTC.

This clonotype appeared many times. J is TRBJ1-5 and V is TRBV24-1; D is ambiguous. V lost 7 bases to trimming and J lost 4 bases, with 7 bases between them. This CDR3 is 12 amino acids long. The germline V gene has CDR1 KGHDR and CDR2 SFDVKD. The CDR3, as DNA: TGTGCCACCAGCTCGGTAAATCAGCCCCAGCATTTT. This translates into CATSSVNQPQHF.

This clonotype was counted many times. This rearrangement joins TRBV20-1 to TRBJ2-7, with 7 bases that match TRBD2. The CDR3 extends over 13 amino acids. The trim removed 2 bases at V and 7 bases at J, leaving 8 bases unmatched. In germline, CDR1 is DFQATT, CDR2 SNEGSKA (reference sequence). For the CDR3, the DNA is TGCAGTGCTAGATTCCGACTAGCAGGGGAGCAGTACTTC. This sequence encodes CSARFRLAGEQYF.

This clonotype appeared many times. V gene TRBV6-1 combines with J gene TRBJ2-1; unclear D gene. Germline loops: CDR1 MNHNS, CDR2 SASEGT. Trimming shortened V by 2 bases and J by 2 bases, and 4 bases separated the two germline ends. This CDR3 comprises 13 residues. In DNA, the CDR3 is TGTGCCAGCAGTGAAACAGCCTACAATGAGCAGTTCTTC. Amino acid sequence: CASSETAYNEQFF.

In nucleotides, the CDR3 is TGTGCCAGCACGGGAAACGGCTACGAGCAGTACTTC. Amino acid sequence: CASTGNGYEQYF. The V gene is TRBV6-1, the J gene TRBJ2-7, with D possibly being TRBD2 (5 bases). This CDR3 has 12 residues. Trimming removed 7 bases from V and 3 bases from J, with 10 bases in between. The V gene's germline CDR1 is MNHNS and CDR2 SASEGT.

This clonotype was seen a few times. The chain uses TRBV29-1 and TRBJ2-1; D could derive from TRBD1 or TRBD2 (5 bases each). The CDR3 spans 14 residues. Trimming pared 0 bases from V and 10 bases from J, leaving 16 bases between. The germline gives CDR1 SQVTM, CDR2 ANQGSEA. CDR3 in amino acids: CSVEEASRGTEQFF. The CDR3 DNA is TGCAGCGTTGAAGAAGCGAGCCGAGGGACGGAGCAGTTCTTC.

This clonotype was counted a few times. This chain joins TRBV5-1 and TRBJ2-3; D ambiguous. Germline V lookup: CDR1 SGHRS, CDR2 YFSETQ. Trimming took 2 bases from V and 0 from J, leaving 7 bases between them. The CDR3 covers 14 residues. CDR3 protein: CASSFVVSTDTQYF. DNA for the CDR3: TGCGCCAGCAGCTTTGTGGTTAGCACAGATACGCAGTATTTT. The variable domain in full, completed from reference TRBV5-1 and TRBJ2-3, reads KAGVTQTPRYLIKTRGQQVTLSCSPISGHRSVSWYQQTPGQGLQFLFEYFSETQRNKGNFPGRFSGRQFSNSRSEMNVSTLELGDSALYLCASSFVVSTDTQYFGPGTRLTVL.

This chain links TRBV7-3 with TRBJ2-1; 9 nucleotides agree with TRBD1. V lost 4 bases, J lost 7 bases, and 14 bases stayed unmatched. Germline CDR1 reads SGHTA; CDR2 reads FQGTGA. CDR3 length: 17 amino acids. CDR3 DNA: TGTGCCAGCAGCTCTCGAGGTGGGGGGACAGGGTGGAATGAGCAGTTCTTC. Its protein product is CASSSRGGGTGWNEQFF.

CDR3 sequence (DNA): TGTGCCAGCAGTTACTACCCAAGTGGACGGTTGGGACTGTTTTTT. This translates into CASSYYPSGRLGLFF. The chain links TRBV6-5 to TRBJ1-4; D is undetermined. V lost 1 base, J lost 13 bases, and 19 bases lay in between. This CDR3 comprises 15 residues. Germline values: CDR1 MNHEY, CDR2 SVGAGI.

The V gene is TRBV7-2, the J gene TRBJ2-1, with 7 bases matching TRBD2. The germline gives CDR1 SGHTA, CDR2 FQGNSA. V shed 3 bases and J 7 bases; nucleotides not matched to a gene: 21. This CDR3 is 19 amino acids long. DNA of the CDR3: TGTGCCAGCAGCTTTTATTTTGTGCGTTTGGCGGGAGTTCCTAATGAGCAGTTCTTC. It specifies CASSFYFVRLAGVPNEQFF.